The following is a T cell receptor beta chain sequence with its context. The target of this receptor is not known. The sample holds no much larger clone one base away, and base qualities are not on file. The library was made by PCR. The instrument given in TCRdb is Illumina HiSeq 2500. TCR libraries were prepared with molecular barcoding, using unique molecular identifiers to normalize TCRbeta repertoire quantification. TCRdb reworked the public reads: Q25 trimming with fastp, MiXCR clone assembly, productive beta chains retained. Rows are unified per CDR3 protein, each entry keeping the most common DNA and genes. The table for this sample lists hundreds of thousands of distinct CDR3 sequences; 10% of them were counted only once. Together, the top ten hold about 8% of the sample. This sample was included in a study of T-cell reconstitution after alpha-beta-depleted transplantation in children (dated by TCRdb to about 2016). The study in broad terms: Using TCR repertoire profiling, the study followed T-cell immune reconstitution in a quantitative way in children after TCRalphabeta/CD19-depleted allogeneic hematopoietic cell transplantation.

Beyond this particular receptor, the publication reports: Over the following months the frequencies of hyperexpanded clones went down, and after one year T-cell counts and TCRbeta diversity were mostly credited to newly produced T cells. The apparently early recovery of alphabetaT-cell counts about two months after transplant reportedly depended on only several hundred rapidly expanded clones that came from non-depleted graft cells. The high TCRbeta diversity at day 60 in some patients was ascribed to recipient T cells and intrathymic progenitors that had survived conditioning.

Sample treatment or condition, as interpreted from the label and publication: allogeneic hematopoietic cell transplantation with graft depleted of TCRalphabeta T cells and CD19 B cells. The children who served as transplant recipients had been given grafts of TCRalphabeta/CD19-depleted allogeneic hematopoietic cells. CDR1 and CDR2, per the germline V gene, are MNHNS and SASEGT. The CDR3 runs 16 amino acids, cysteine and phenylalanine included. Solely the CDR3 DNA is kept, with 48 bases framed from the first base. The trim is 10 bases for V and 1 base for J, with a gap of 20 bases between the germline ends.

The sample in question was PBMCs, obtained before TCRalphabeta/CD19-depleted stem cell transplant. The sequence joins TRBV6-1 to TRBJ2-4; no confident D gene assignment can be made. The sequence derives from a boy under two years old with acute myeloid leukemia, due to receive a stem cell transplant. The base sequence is TGTGCCACGACCACCCCGGAGAAAGGGGCCAAAAACATTCAGTACTTC. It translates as CATTTPEKGAKNIQYF.